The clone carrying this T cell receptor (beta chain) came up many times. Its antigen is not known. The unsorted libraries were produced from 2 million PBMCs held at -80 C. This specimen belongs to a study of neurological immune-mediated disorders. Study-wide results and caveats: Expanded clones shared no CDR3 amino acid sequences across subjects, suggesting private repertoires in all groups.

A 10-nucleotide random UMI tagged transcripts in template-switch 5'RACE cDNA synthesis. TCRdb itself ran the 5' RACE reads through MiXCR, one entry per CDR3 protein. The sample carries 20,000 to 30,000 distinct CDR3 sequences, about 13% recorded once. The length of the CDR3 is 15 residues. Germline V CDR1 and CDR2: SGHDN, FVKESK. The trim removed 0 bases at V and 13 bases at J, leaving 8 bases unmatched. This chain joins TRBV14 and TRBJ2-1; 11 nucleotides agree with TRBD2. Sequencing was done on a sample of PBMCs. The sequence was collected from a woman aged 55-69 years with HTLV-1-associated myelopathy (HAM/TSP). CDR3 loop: CASSQDRTSGGGQFF. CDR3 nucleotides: TGTGCCAGCAGCCAAGACCGCACTAGCGGGGGCGGACAGTTCTTC.